This paragraph reports one TCR beta chain. Its specificity is unknown. Sequencing was performed with immunoSEQ multiplex PCR; in TCRdb, only in-frame clones are kept and a portion is missing. This sample has approximately 5,000 clones, with less than 70% found just once. The source of the sample is a study of CD8 T cell repertoires and HIV-1 epitope variants. The overall study: Controls included no peptide, Ebola AY9 epitope, and a CMV, EBV, flu pool. The baseline condition was 1M T cells left uncultured. General study points: Nef KF9 drew five clonotypes and HW9 one, without TAALDMSHF responses.

The CDR3 is 15 amino acids. Germline CDR1 reads MNHEY; CDR2 reads SVGAGI. Trimming at V came to 6 bases and at J to 5 bases, leaving 9 bases not matched to a gene. This clonotype originated in a male donor with HIV. Sequencing input: cultured CD8+ T cells derived from PBMCs. V and J are TRBV6-5 and TRBJ1-1; the match to TRBD1 covers 10 bases. CDR3 residues: CASRLGTGAITEAFF. CDR3 DNA sequence: TGTGCCAGCAGACTAGGGACAGGGGCTATAACTGAAGCTTTCTTT.